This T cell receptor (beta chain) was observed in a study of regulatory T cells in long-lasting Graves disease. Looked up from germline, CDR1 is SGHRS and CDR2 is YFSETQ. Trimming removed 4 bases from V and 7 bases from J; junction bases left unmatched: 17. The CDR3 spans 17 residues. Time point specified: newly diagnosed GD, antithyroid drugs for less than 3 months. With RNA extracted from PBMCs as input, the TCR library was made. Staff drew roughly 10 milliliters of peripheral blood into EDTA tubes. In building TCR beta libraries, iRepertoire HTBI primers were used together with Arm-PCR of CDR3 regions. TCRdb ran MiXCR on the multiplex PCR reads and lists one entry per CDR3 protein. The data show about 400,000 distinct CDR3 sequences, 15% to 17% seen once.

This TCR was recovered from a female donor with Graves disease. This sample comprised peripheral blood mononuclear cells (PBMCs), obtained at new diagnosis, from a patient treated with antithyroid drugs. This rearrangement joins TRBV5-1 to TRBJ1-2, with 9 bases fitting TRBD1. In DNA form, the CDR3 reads TGCGCCAGCAGCCAAATCAGACCGGGACAGGGAGGGATTGGCTACACCTTC. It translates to CASSQIRPGQGGIGYTF.